Sequencing of this T cell receptor (beta chain) was carried out in a study of shared clonotypes between healthy human individuals. Overall study context: A couple of women and a few men aged 18 to 49 made up the donors. Whole-study findings and limits: Researchers sampled only blood; tissue repertoires likely differ.

V dropped 2 bases and J dropped 8 bases, with 13 bases sitting between them. Germline CDR1 is MNHEY and CDR2 is SMNVEV (reference sequence). The CDR3 loop spans 14 amino acids. The authors split each subset's genomic DNA evenly across several immunoSEQ plates. TCRdb keeps only in-frame clones here, not all; method: immunoSEQ multiplex PCR. The sample includes 450,000 to 650,000 clones, roughly 72% of them seen just once. A remark on this clone: Its antigen is unidentified.

Sequenced input: PBMCs. This TCR was sampled from a woman aged 35 to 49 in good health. Some clones in this sample may be carry-over from other donors' samples. The chain couples TRBV27 to TRBJ2-4, with D possibly matching TRBD1 (6 bases). The CDR3 bases are TGTGCCAGCAGTTTAGTGGGGGCGTCTGACATTCAGTACTTC. Protein product: CASSLVGASDIQYF.